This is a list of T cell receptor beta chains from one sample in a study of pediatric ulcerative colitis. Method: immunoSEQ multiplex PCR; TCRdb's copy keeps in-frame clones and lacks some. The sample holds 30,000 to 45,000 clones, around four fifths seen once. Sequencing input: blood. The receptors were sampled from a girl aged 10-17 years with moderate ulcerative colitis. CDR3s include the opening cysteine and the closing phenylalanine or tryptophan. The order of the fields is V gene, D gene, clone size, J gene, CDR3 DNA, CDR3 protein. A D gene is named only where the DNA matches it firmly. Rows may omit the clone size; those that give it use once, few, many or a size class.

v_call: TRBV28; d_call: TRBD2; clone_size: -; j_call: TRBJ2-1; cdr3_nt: TGTGCCAGCAGTCCCGGGACTAACTTGAGGAATGAGCAGTTCTTC; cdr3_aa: CASSPGTNLRNEQFF
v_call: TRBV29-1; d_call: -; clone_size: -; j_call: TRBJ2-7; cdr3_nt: TGCAGCGTAATGTCGGACAGCTCCTACGAGCAGTACTTC; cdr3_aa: CSVMSDSSYEQYF
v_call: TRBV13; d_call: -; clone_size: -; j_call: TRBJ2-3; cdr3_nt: TGTGCCAGCAGCGGGAATCCGGGACTTCGAATAACTACAGATACGCAGTATTTT; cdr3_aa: CASSGNPGLRITTDTQYF
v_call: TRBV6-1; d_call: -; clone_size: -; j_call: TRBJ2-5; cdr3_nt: TGTGCCAGCACCCCCAGGGCCTCGGGAGAGACCCAGTACTTC; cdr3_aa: CASTPRASGETQYF
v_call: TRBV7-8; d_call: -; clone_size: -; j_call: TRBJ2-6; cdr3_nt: TGTGCCAGCAGCTGGCTGGACAGCACCTTGGGAGGGGCCAACGTCCTGACTTTC; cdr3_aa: CASSWLDSTLGGANVLTF
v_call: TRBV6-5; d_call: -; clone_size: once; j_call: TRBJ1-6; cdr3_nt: TGTGCCAGCAGTCGGGGCCAGGGCGGGAATTCACCCCTCCACTTT; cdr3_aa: CASSRGQGGNSPLHF
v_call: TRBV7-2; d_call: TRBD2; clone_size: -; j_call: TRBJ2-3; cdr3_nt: TGTGCCAGCAGCACCCAGTCGGGCGCGGGGGGGCCAGATACGCAGTATTTT; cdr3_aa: CASSTQSGAGGPDTQYF
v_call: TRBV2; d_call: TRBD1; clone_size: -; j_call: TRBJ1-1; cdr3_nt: TGTGCCAGCATGGCGACAGGGTACTTACCTGAAGCTTTCTTT; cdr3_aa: CASMATGYLPEAFF
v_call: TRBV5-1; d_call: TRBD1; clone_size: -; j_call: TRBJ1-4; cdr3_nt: TGCGCCAGCAGCTGGAGAGGGACAGGAGAGGATGAAAAACTGTTTTTT; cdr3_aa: CASSWRGTGEDEKLFF
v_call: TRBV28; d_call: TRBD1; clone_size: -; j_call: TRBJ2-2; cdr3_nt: TGTGCCAGCCGGGACAGGGGGCGACGTCAGAACACCGGGGAGCTGTTTTTT; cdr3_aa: CASRDRGRRQNTGELFF
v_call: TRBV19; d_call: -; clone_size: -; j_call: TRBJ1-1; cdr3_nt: TGTGCCAGTAGTACGGCGATGAGGACTGAAGCTTTCTTT; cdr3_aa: CASSTAMRTEAFF
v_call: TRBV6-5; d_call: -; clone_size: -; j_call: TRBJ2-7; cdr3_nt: TGTGCCAGCAGTTACCCGACTCGGGGCTACGAGCAGTACTTC; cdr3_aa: CASSYPTRGYEQYF
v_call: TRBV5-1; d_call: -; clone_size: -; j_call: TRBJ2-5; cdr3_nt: TGCGCCAGCAGCTTGAGCCCGGGACAAGAGACCCAGTACTTC; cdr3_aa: CASSLSPGQETQYF
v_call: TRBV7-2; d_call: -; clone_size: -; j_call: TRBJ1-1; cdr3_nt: TGTGCCAGCAGCTTAGGCAGTGAAGCTTTCTTT; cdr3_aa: CASSLGSEAFF
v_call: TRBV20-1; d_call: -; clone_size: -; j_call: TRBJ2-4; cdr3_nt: TGCAGTGCTATAACCAAAAACATTCAGTACTTC; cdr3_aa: CSAITKNIQYF
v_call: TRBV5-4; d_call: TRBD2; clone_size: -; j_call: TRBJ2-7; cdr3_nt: TGTGCCAGCAGTTCGCCAAGCGGGAGGGCCTCCTACGAGCAGTACTTC; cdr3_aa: CASSSPSGRASYEQYF
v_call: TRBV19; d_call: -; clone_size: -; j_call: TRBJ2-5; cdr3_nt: TGTGCCAGTAGTCTCGAGACTAGTTTTGAGACCCAGTACTTC; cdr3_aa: CASSLETSFETQYF
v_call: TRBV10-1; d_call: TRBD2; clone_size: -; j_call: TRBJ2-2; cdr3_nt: TGCGCCAGCAGTGAGTCTGGGGGAGGGCCGAGGGAGCTGTTTTTT; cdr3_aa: CASSESGGGPRELFF
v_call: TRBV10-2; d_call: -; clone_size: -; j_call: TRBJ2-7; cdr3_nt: TGCGCCAGCAGTCAGAGGAGGGGTAGCTCCTACGAGCAGTACTTC; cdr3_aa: CASSQRRGSSYEQYF
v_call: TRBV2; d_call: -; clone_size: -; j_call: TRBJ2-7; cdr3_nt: TGTGCCAGCAGAGGTACACAGGGAGGGTACGAGCAGTACTTC; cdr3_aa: CASRGTQGGYEQYF
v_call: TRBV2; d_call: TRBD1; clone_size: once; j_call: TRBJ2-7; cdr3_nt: TGTGCCACCAAAAGAGATGACAGGGACCCTCCCTACGAGCAGTACTTC; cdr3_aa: CATKRDDRDPPYEQYF
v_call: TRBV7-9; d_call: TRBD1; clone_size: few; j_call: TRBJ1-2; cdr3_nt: TGTGCCAGCAGCTGGGGGACAGACATCCCCTATGGCTACACCTTC; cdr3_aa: CASSWGTDIPYGYTF
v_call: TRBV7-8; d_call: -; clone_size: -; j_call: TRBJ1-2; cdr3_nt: TGTGCCAGCAGCTCCCGGATCGACAACTATGGCTACACCTTC; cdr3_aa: CASSSRIDNYGYTF
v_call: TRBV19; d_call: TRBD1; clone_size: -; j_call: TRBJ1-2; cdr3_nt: TGTGCCAGTAGTCCCGGGACAGGCTTTAACTATGGCTACACCTTC; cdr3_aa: CASSPGTGFNYGYTF
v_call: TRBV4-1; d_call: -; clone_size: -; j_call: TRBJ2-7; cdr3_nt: TGCGCCAGCAGCCAAGATTTTCGGGTGGGGTTTAGGAACGAGCAGTACTTC; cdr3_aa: CASSQDFRVGFRNEQYF
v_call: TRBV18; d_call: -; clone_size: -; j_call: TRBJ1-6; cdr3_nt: TGTGCCAGCTCACAATATAATTCACCCCTCCACTTT; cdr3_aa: CASSQYNSPLHF
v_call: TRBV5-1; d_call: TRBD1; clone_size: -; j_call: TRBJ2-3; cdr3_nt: TGCGCCAGCAGCCAGGACAGGGGAACGGATACGCAGTATTTT; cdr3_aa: CASSQDRGTDTQYF
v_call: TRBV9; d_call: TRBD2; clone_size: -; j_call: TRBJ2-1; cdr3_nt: TGTGCCAGCAGCGCTAGCGGGGGGATCTACAATGAGCAGTTCTTC; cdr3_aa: CASSASGGIYNEQFF
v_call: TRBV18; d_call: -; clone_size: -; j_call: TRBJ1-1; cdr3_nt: TGTGCCAGCTCACCGCCTCCAGTCGGAACTGAAGCTTTCTTT; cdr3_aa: CASSPPPVGTEAFF
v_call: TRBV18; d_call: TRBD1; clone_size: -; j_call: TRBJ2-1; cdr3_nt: TGTGCCAGCTCACCCGGACAGGGAAATGAGCAGTTCTTC; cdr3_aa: CASSPGQGNEQFF
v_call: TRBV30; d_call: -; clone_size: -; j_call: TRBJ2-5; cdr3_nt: TGTGCCTACCTCATGGAGGCCCAAGAGACCCAGTACTTC; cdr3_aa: CAYLMEAQETQYF
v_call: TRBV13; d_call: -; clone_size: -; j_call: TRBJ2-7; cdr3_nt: TGTGCCAGCAGCTTAGGGTCAGGGGACGAGCAGTACTTC; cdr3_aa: CASSLGSGDEQYF
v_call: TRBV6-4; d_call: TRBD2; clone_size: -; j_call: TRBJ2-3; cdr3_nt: TGTGCCAGCAGTGACTCATGGCTAGCGGCCCTCAGGCCTCATCGGCTTGGGGCGCAGTATTTT; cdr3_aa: CASSDSWLAALRPHRLGAQYF
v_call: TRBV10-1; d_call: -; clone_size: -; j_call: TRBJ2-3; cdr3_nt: TGCGCCAGCAGTGAGTCGACTCTGGCGAGCCAGCCAGATACGCAGTATTTT; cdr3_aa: CASSESTLASQPDTQYF
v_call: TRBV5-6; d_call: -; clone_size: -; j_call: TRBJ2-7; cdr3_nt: TGTGCCAGCAGCTTGGTGCGGGCAAGCTCCTACGAGCAGTACTTC; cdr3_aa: CASSLVRASSYEQYF
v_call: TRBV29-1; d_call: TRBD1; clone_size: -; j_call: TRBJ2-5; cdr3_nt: TGCAGCGTTGACGGACAGGGGGTAGAGACCCAGTACTTC; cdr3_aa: CSVDGQGVETQYF
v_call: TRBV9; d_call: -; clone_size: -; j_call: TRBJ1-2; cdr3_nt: TGTGCCAGCAGCGTAGACGAGAACTATGGCTACACCTTC; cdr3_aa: CASSVDENYGYTF
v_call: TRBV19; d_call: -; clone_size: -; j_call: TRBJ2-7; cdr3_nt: TGTGCCAGTTCCCAAGGGGGTGTCCCTCTACGCGAGCAGTACTTC; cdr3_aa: CASSQGGVPLREQYF
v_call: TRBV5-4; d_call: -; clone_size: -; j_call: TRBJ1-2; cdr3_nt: TGTGCCAGCAGCTTGGGGGATAACTATGGCTACACCTTC; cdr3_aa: CASSLGDNYGYTF
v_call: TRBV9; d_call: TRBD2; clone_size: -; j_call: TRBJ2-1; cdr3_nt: TGTGCCAGCAGCGTAGGTGTCGGAGCGGGGTTAGGGAATGAGCAGTTCTTC; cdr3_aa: CASSVGVGAGLGNEQFF
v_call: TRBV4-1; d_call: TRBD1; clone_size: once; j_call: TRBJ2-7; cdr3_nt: TGCGCCAGCAGCCCCACAGGGGTCGTGGACGAGCAGTACTTC; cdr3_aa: CASSPTGVVDEQYF
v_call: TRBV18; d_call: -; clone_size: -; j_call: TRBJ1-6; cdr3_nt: TGTGCCAGCTCACCACGGGCCCAAGAAGATTCACCCCTCCACTTT; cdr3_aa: CASSPRAQEDSPLHF
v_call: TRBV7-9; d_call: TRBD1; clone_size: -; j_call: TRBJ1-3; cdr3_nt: TGTGCCAGCAGCTTAGCCCGACAGGGTTCAGGAAACACCATATATTTT; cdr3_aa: CASSLARQGSGNTIYF
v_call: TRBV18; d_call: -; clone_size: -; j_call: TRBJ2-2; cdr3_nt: TGTGCCAGCTCACCGTTGTCCGGGGAATCGGGCGGGGAGCTGTTTTTT; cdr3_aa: CASSPLSGESGGELFF
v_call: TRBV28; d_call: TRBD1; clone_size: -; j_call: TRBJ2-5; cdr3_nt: TGTGCCAGCAGTTTGCATCTGGGACAGGGAAAAGAGACCCAGTACTTC; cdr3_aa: CASSLHLGQGKETQYF
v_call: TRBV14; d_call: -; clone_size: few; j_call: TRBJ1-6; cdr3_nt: TGTGCCAGCAGCCAAGCAATGAGCTCCTATAATTCACCCCTCCACTTT; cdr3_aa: CASSQAMSSYNSPLHF
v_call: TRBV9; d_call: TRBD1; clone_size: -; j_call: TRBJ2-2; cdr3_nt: TGTGCCAGCAGCGTAGAGGGGACAGGGGTGGCCGGGGAGCTGTTTTTT; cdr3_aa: CASSVEGTGVAGELFF
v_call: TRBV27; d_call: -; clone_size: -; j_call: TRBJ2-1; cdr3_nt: TGTGCCAGCAGACCCGTAGCAGGAGGGTTCAATGAGCAGTTCTTC; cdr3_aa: CASRPVAGGFNEQFF
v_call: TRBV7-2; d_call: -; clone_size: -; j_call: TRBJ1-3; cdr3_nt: TGTGCCAGCAGCCCCGCTCAACTTAGCTCTGGAAACACCATATATTTT; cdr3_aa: CASSPAQLSSGNTIYF
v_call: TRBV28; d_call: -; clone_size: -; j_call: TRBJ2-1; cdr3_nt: TGTGCCAGCAGTGGACCTTACAATGAGCAGTTCTTC; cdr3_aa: CASSGPYNEQFF
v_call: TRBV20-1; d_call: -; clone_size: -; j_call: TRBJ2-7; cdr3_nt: TGCAGTGCAAGGCCCTCCTACGAGCAGTACTTC; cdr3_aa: CSARPSYEQYF
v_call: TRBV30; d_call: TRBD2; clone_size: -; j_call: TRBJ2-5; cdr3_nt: TGTGCCTGGAGGTCGGGACTAGCGGGGGGTCAGGAGACCCAGTACTTC; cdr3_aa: CAWRSGLAGGQETQYF
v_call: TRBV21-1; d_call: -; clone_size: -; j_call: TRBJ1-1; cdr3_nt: TGTGCCAGCAGCAAAGGGGAAGTACGCCGGGACTTACGGGGTGCTTTCTTT; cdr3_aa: CASSKGEVRRDLRGAFF
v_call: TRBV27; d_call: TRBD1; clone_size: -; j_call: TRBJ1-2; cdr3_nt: TGTGCCAGCACCACAGGGGGGGTGACGGAATCGGGCTACACCTTC; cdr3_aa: CASTTGGVTESGYTF
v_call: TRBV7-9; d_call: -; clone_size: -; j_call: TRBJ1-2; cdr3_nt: TGTGCCAGCAGCTTTAGTCCGGCAGCTAACTATGGCTACACCTTC; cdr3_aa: CASSFSPAANYGYTF